The rows below give T cell receptor beta chains drawn from one sample of a study of OX40 agonist ivuxolimab in advanced cancers. Produced via immunoSEQ multiplex PCR; TCRdb's table is partial and in-frame only. The sample lists approximately 61,000 clones; roughly 90% were seen once. Sequenced material: CD4+ or CD8+ T cells sorted from blood, taken in a trial of the OX40 agonist ivuxolimab. The origin of the receptors is an adult with an advanced solid tumor such as melanoma, head and neck, liver or kidney cancer. Both conserved end residues are part of each CDR3. Fields, in order: clone size, D gene, V gene, J gene, CDR3 protein, CDR3 DNA. D genes are given only for firm matches. Rows may omit the clone size; those that give it use once, few, many or a size class.

-	-	TRBV5-1	TRBJ1-5	CASSFSSGDQPQHF	TGCGCCAGCAGCTTTAGTTCGGGCGACCAGCCCCAGCATTTT
few	-	TRBV27	TRBJ2-7	CASSLEGTQNEQYF	TGTGCCAGCAGCCTTGAGGGGACTCAAAACGAGCAGTACTTC
-	-	TRBV6-5	TRBJ2-7	CASSLSVGGEQYF	TGTGCCAGCAGCCTGTCCGTCGGAGGCGAGCAGTACTTC
-	-	TRBV11-3	TRBJ2-2	CASSPYRENTGELFF	TGTGCCAGCAGCCCCTACCGGGAGAACACCGGGGAGCTGTTTTTT
-	TRBD2	TRBV7-9	TRBJ2-1	CASSLLTSVDNEQFF	TGTGCCAGCAGCTTGTTAACTAGCGTAGACAATGAGCAGTTCTTC
-	-	TRBV4-3	TRBJ2-3	CASSQALEISDTQYF	TGCGCCAGCAGCCAAGCACTAGAGATATCAGATACGCAGTATTTT
-	-	TRBV19	TRBJ1-1	CASSWGGPNTEAFF	TGTGCCAGTAGTTGGGGGGGGCCGAACACTGAAGCTTTCTTT
-	-	TRBV10-3	TRBJ2-1	CAISAGESYNEQFF	TGTGCCATCAGTGCGGGAGAGTCCTACAATGAGCAGTTCTTC
few	-	TRBV7-6	TRBJ2-7	CASSLIKPPYEQYF	TGTGCCAGCAGCTTGATCAAACCTCCCTACGAGCAGTACTTC
once	-	TRBV11-3	TRBJ2-3	CASSLVHRGAGTDTQYF	TGTGCCAGCAGCTTAGTCCACCGGGGGGCCGGGACAGATACGCAGTATTTT
-	-	TRBV7-2	TRBJ1-4	CASSLVGATNEKLFF	TGTGCCAGCAGCCTCGTGGGCGCAACTAATGAAAAACTGTTTTTT
-	-	TRBV6-5	TRBJ2-1	CASSLRGNEQFF	TGTGCCAGCAGCCTCCGTGGGAATGAGCAGTTCTTC
-	TRBD2	TRBV5-6	TRBJ2-5	CASSWEGRVQETQYF	TGTGCCAGCAGCTGGGAAGGGAGGGTCCAAGAGACCCAGTACTTC
-	-	TRBV7-9	TRBJ1-1	CASSLVGNTEAFF	TGTGCCAGCAGCTTAGTAGGAAACACTGAAGCTTTCTTT
-	-	TRBV4-2	TRBJ2-7	CASSQGFGYEQYF	TGTGCCAGCAGCCAAGGATTCGGCTACGAGCAGTACTTC
-	-	TRBV5-6	TRBJ2-7	CASSQTGSPYEQYF	TGTGCCAGCAGCCAAACAGGGTCACCCTACGAGCAGTACTTC
-	-	TRBV10-3	TRBJ1-2	CAISGDGGYGYTF	TGTGCCATCAGTGGGGATGGAGGCTATGGCTACACCTTC
medium-sized	TRBD1	TRBV7-9	TRBJ1-2	CASRPDRAQGYTF	TGTGCCAGCAGACCGGACAGGGCGCAAGGCTACACCTTC
-	-	TRBV6-5	TRBJ1-2	CASSSQVLDGYTF	TGTGCCAGCAGTTCACAGGTTTTAGATGGCTACACCTTC
-	TRBD2	TRBV29-1	TRBJ2-1	CSVREREIWEQFF	TGCAGCGTTCGGGAGCGGGAGATCTGGGAGCAGTTCTTC
-	TRBD1	TRBV7-9	TRBJ1-1	CASSAGTGAGYTEAFF	TGTGCCAGCAGCGCCGGGACAGGGGCCGGGTACACTGAAGCTTTCTTT
-	-	TRBV29-1	TRBJ2-1	CSVEYMGEQFF	TGCAGCGTTGAATATATGGGCGAGCAGTTCTTC
-	TRBD2	TRBV4-2	TRBJ2-3	CASSRELAGGADTQYF	TGTGCCAGCAGCCGAGAATTAGCGGGAGGAGCAGATACGCAGTATTTT
once	-	TRBV7-2	TRBJ1-5	CASSLNQGPLLHQPQHF	TGTGCCAGCAGCCTAAATCAGGGGCCGTTACTCCATCAGCCCCAGCATTTT
-	-	TRBV28	TRBJ2-1	CASSSFSGEQFF	TGTGCCAGCAGCTCCTTTTCAGGGGAGCAGTTCTTC
-	-	TRBV9	TRBJ2-7	CASSVGDSTYEQYF	TGTGCCAGCAGCGTAGGTGACAGTACCTACGAGCAGTACTTC
-	-	TRBV12-5	TRBJ2-1	CASGHLLHEQFF	TGTGCTAGTGGCCACCTTCTTCATGAGCAGTTCTTC
-	-	TRBV27	TRBJ2-5	CASSLRFSGTQETQYF	TGTGCCAGCAGTCTTCGGTTTAGCGGCACTCAAGAGACCCAGTACTTC
-	-	TRBV28	TRBJ2-1	CASETSSYNEQFF	TGTGCCAGCGAGACGAGCTCCTACAATGAGCAGTTCTTC
-	TRBD1	TRBV6-1	TRBJ2-3	CASSGPGQLTSTDTQYF	TGTGCCAGCAGTGGACCGGGACAGCTTACTAGCACAGATACGCAGTATTTT
-	TRBD2	TRBV7-9	TRBJ2-7	CASSQTSGHYEQYF	TGTGCCAGCAGCCAAACTAGCGGCCACTACGAGCAGTACTTC
-	-	TRBV11-2	TRBJ2-3	CASRAPSTDTQYF	TGTGCCAGCAGAGCCCCGAGCACAGATACGCAGTATTTT
-	-	TRBV6-5	TRBJ2-7	CASSYSTGGVSYEQYF	TGTGCCAGCAGTTACTCGACTGGCGGGGTCTCCTACGAGCAGTACTTC
once	-	TRBV4-1	TRBJ2-1	CASSQDQGPNEQFF	TGCGCCAGCAGCCAAGATCAGGGTCCCAATGAGCAGTTCTTC
-	-	TRBV6-5	TRBJ2-5	CASSARKGQETQYF	TGTGCCAGCAGTGCCCGGAAGGGCCAAGAGACCCAGTACTTC
few	-	TRBV28	TRBJ2-3	CASSSPTSNTQYF	TGTGCCAGCAGTTCCCCGACCTCGAATACGCAGTATTTT
-	TRBD2	TRBV27	TRBJ2-5	CASSQLAEEETQYF	TGTGCCAGCAGCCAACTAGCGGAGGAAGAGACCCAGTACTTC
many	TRBD1	TRBV10-1	TRBJ1-1	CASSEGQGSLSEAFF	TGCGCCAGCAGTGAGGGACAGGGTTCCCTGTCTGAAGCTTTCTTT
-	-	TRBV19	TRBJ2-1	CASSIGPLTYNEQFF	TGTGCCAGTAGTATAGGCCCCCTTACCTACAATGAGCAGTTCTTC
-	-	TRBV9	TRBJ2-1	CASSAGWSSSYNEQFF	TGTGCCAGCAGCGCGGGATGGTCAAGCTCCTACAATGAGCAGTTCTTC
-	-	TRBV7-8	TRBJ1-3	CASSLLHGDTGNTIYF	TGTGCCAGCAGCCTCCTCCATGGTGACACTGGAAACACCATATATTTT
-	TRBD1	TRBV4-3	TRBJ2-7	CASSQDRQGYEQYF	TGCGCCAGCAGCCAAGATCGACAGGGCTACGAGCAGTACTTC
-	-	TRBV27	TRBJ2-1	CASSLGASSYNEQFF	TGTGCCAGCAGTTTAGGGGCTAGCTCCTACAATGAGCAGTTCTTC
-	-	TRBV4-2	TRBJ2-2	CASSQVGSNTGELFF	TGTGCCAGCAGCCAAGTCGGATCAAACACCGGGGAGCTGTTTTTT
many	TRBD2	TRBV5-6	TRBJ2-7	CASSTSGSPYEQYF	TGTGCCAGCAGCACTAGCGGGAGCCCCTACGAGCAGTACTTC
-	-	TRBV9	TRBJ2-7	CASGESGNTYEQYF	TGTGCCAGCGGCGAATCGGGGAATACCTACGAGCAGTACTTC
-	-	TRBV7-8	TRBJ2-7	CASSLGDEQYF	TGTGCCAGCAGCTTAGGGGACGAGCAGTACTTC
-	TRBD1	TRBV7-9	TRBJ2-7	CASSSQGPYEQYF	TGTGCCAGCAGCTCACAGGGGCCCTACGAGCAGTACTTC
few	-	TRBV9	TRBJ2-1	CASSPAGESLRRSNEQFF	TGTGCCAGCAGCCCAGCCGGGGAGTCCCTTCGGAGGAGTAATGAGCAGTTCTTC
-	-	TRBV20-1	TRBJ2-7	CSARESYEQYF	TGCAGTGCTAGGGAGTCCTACGAGCAGTACTTC